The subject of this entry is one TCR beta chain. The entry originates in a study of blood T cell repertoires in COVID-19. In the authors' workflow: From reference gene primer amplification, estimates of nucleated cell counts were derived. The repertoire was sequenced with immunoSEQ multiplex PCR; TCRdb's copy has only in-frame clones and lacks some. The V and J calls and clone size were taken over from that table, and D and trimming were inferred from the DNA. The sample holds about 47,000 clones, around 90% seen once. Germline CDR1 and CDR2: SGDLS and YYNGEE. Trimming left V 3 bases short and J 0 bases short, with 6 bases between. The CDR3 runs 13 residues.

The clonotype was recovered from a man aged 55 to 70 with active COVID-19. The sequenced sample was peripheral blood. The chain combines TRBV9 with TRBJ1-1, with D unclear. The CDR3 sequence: CASSAVLNTEAFF. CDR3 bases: TGTGCCAGCAGCGCCGTTCTGAACACTGAAGCTTTCTTT.